The 25 T cell receptor beta chains presented below share a single source sample, sequenced in a study of radiotherapy plus CTLA-4 blockade in lung cancer. Assay: immunoSEQ multiplex PCR; the TCRdb copy retains only in-frame clones and omits some. The sample contains 30,000 to 40,000 clones, roughly 79% of which appear only once. Sequenced here: peripheral blood, sampled from a patient treated with radiotherapy plus ipilimumab. The receptor source for this set is a human donor with non-small cell lung cancer that progressed on radiotherapy plus ipilimumab.

The chain recombines TRBV6-1 with TRBJ2-7; 10 nucleotides align to TRBD1. Germline-derived CDR1 and CDR2 are MNHNS and SASEGT. The CDR3 is made up of 12 amino acids. After removal of 10 bases from V and 6 bases from J, the junction contained 6 bases not matched to a gene. The CDR3 protein is CATRQGASEQYF. DNA of the CDR3: TGTGCCACCCGACAGGGGGCCTCCGAGCAGTACTTC.

The chain is built from TRBV6-1 and TRBJ1-5; a possible D gene is TRBD1 (6 bases). Trimming took off 6 bases at V and 3 bases at J, with 9 bases between the two ends. Looked up from germline, CDR1 is MNHNS and CDR2 is SASEGT. The CDR3 is made up of 13 amino acids. CDR3 in amino acids: CASRGGHNQPQHF. The CDR3 DNA reads TGTGCCAGCAGAGGGGGGCACAATCAGCCCCAGCATTTT.

The V gene is TRBV7-5, the J gene TRBJ2-3; the D segment call TRBD1 is taken from the table without a DNA check. TRBV7-5 corresponds to a pseudogene. The CDR3 is 20 residues long. CDR3 loop: CARSQTGFPTEFPTTDTQYF. The CDR3 DNA reads as TGTGCCAGAAGCCAAACAGGGTTCCCTACCGAGTTCCCTACCACAGATACGCAGTATTTT.

V and J are TRBV27 and TRBJ2-1; 7 bases agree with TRBD2. Germline trimming cut 9 bases from V and 3 bases from J; bases unmatched to any gene: 17. Germline V lookup: CDR1 MNHEY, CDR2 SMNVEV (reference sequence). The CDR3 spans 17 residues. The CDR3 DNA sequence: TGTGCCAGGGGGGGACCCCTACCTAGCGGATACTACAATGAGCAGTTCTTC. Protein sequence: CARGGPLPSGYYNEQFF.

The CDR3 coding sequence is TGTGCCAGCATGAGACAGGGGGCTGGTGGCTATGGCTACACCTTC. Amino acids: CASMRQGAGGYGYTF. This sequence joins TRBV27 and TRBJ1-2, with 10 bases identical to TRBD1. The CDR3 runs 15 residues. Germline V gene data show CDR1 as MNHEY and CDR2 as SMNVEV (reference sequence). Losses at the gene ends were 7 bases for V and 4 bases for J; bases not matched to a gene: 9.

The chain recombines TRBV7-6 with TRBJ2-7; 14 nucleotides line up with TRBD2. The germline gives CDR1 SGHVS, CDR2 FNYEAQ. The CDR3 length is 15 residues. The junction had 6 bases not matched to a gene; V was cut back by 0 bases and J by 11 bases. Here the CDR3 reads CASSLATGTSGRKYF. The CDR3 nucleotides are TGTGCCAGCAGCTTAGCGACAGGGACTAGCGGGAGAAAGTACTTC.

This chain joins TRBV5-1 and TRBJ2-2; TRBD2 matches at 8 bases. This CDR3 region has 15 residues. Germline V gene sequence: CDR1 SGHRS, CDR2 YFSETQ. J lost 7 bases, V lost 1 base, and 6 bases had no gene match. The DNA of the CDR3 is TGCGCCAGCAGCTTGTCCGGGAGGGCCGACGGGGAGCTGTTTTTT. Encoded protein: CASSLSGRADGELFF.

The chain recombines TRBV5-7 with TRBJ2-1, with TRBD2 identical over 7 bases. TRBV5-7 is noted as an ORF with a role that remains uncertain. J was trimmed by 1 base and V by 0 bases; bases with no gene match: 13. The CDR3 spans 19 residues. CDR3 in amino acids: CASSLDGGSRVRSYNEQFF. The CDR3 nucleotides are TGTGCCAGCAGCTTGGATGGCGGGAGCCGTGTTCGATCCTACAATGAGCAGTTCTTC.

The J gene is TRBJ1-2, the V gene TRBV21-1; the listed D gene, TRBD1, was not tested against the DNA. TRBV21-1 is tagged as a pseudogene. This CDR3 has 14 amino acids. Here the CDR3 reads CASSSRDRVDTYTF. In DNA form, the CDR3 reads TGTGCCAGCAGCTCCCGGGACAGGGTCGATACCTACACCTTC.

V and J are TRBV2 and TRBJ2-3; 10 nucleotides align to TRBD2. The germline gives CDR1 SNHLY, CDR2 FYNNEI. With V trimmed by 8 bases and J by 4 bases, 12 bases remained unmatched. This CDR3 spans 16 amino acids. The CDR3 loop reads CASVRQGSGRSDTQYF. CDR3 nucleotide sequence: TGTGCCAGCGTGAGACAAGGTAGCGGGAGGTCAGATACGCAGTATTTT.

J is TRBJ1-6 and V is TRBV9; unclear D gene. The CDR3 covers 16 residues. V lost 4 bases and J 0 bases, leaving 11 bases between the germline ends. Germline V gene data show CDR1 as SGDLS and CDR2 as YYNGEE. The CDR3, as DNA: TGTGCCAGCAGCCCCTCTCGGAGCTCCTATAATTCACCCCTCCACTTT. Protein product: CASSPSRSSYNSPLHF.

The chain recombines TRBV9 with TRBJ1-2; a weak D match, TRBD1 (6 bases). This CDR3 contains 16 residues. Trimming removed 0 bases from V and 4 bases from J, with 16 bases in between. Germline V gene lookup returns CDR1 SGDLS and CDR2 YYNGEE. CDR3 bases: TGTGCCAGCAGCGTAGGGATAGGGGGAAGTGGCTATGGCTACACCTTC. It is translated as CASSVGIGGSGYGYTF.

The J gene is TRBJ1-5, the V gene TRBV18, with D uncertain. V was shortened by 3 bases and J by 7 bases, with 19 bases between the two germline ends. In germline, CDR1 is KGHSH, CDR2 LQKENI. CDR3 length equals 16 residues. The CDR3 coding sequence is TGTGCCAGCTCACCGTCACCGGAGTTCGTTGACCAGCCCCAGCATTTT. Amino acid sequence: CASSPSPEFVDQPQHF.

The CDR3 DNA follows: TGTGCCAGCAGGGAGGGGCCGAATTCACCCCTCCACTTT. Protein product: CASREGPNSPLHF. The chain has TRBV4-2 and TRBJ1-6, with D maybe TRBD1 (5 bases). Germline values: CDR1 LGHNA, CDR2 YNFKEQ. The CDR3 is 13 amino acids. Deletions cut 6 bases from V and 7 bases from J, with 10 bases between.

This clone has a handful of counts. The sample carries other DNA sequences with the same CDR3. CDR3 in amino acids: CASSLEGAGGQDEQYF. The CDR3 region has the DNA TGTGCCAGCAGCTTGGAGGGGGCAGGGGGGCAGGACGAGCAGTACTTC. This sequence joins TRBV5-6 and TRBJ2-7; weak D call: TRBD1 (7 bases). CDR1 and CDR2 from the germline V gene are SGHDT and YYEEEE. V was shortened by 0 bases and J by 5 bases, with 18 bases between the two germline ends. This CDR3 contains 16 residues.

The chain combines TRBV4-1 with TRBJ2-5; D is perhaps TRBD1 (5 bases). Between the trimmed V and J ends, which lost 2 bases and 3 bases, there was a span of 16 bases. Germline assignment: CDR1 MGHRA and CDR2 YSYEKL. The CDR3 runs to 16 residues. The CDR3 protein is CASSQSAAQGKETQYF. In nucleotides, the CDR3 is TGCGCCAGCAGCCAATCTGCCGCGCAGGGTAAAGAGACCCAGTACTTC.

The chain combines TRBV7-3 with TRBJ2-1; the D is unclear. This CDR3 has 15 amino acids. V lost 4 bases and J 0 bases, leaving 10 bases between the germline ends. Germline values: CDR1 SGHTA, CDR2 FQGTGA. As DNA, the CDR3 is TGTGCCAGCAGCTCAGCGTCAAGCTCCTACAATGAGCAGTTCTTC. Protein: CASSSASSSYNEQFF.

The chain uses TRBV27 and TRBJ1-1; TRBD1 aligns across 7 bases. V shed 4 bases, J shed 11 bases, and the junction held 10 bases outside the gene matches. The CDR3 length is 13 residues. Germline V gene lookup returns CDR1 MNHEY and CDR2 SMNVEV (reference sequence). CDR3 residues: CASSSNRGPEAFF. As DNA, the CDR3 is TGTGCCAGCAGTTCCAACAGGGGCCCCGAGGCTTTCTTT.

This clone was recorded only once. The V call is TRBV11-3, the J call TRBJ2-1, with D perhaps matching TRBD1 (6 bases). Germline V gene sequence: CDR1 SGHNT, CDR2 YENEEA. Trimming took off 5 bases at V and 0 bases at J, with 23 bases between the two ends. This CDR3 is 19 amino acids long. The CDR3 DNA reads TGTGCCAGCAGCCCAAGGGGAATCGAACAGGGCAACTCCTACAATGAGCAGTTCTTC. The encoded protein is CASSPRGIEQGNSYNEQFF.

The gene calls are TRBV5-4 and TRBJ2-7, with D perhaps being TRBD1 or TRBD2 (5 bases each). In germline, CDR1 is SGHNT, CDR2 YYREEE (reference sequence). Trimming left V 4 bases short and J 0 bases short, with 11 bases between. The CDR3 extends over 14 amino acids. The CDR3 bases are TGTGCCAGCAGCGCGGCAGGGAGCTCCTACGAGCAGTACTTC. It codes for CASSAAGSSYEQYF.

The CDR3 region has the DNA TGCAGCGTGAGTCCGGCCACAGGGCTCGGAAACACCATATATTTT. Translation gives CSVSPATGLGNTIYF. The rearrangement joins TRBV29-1 to TRBJ1-3; D possibly corresponds to TRBD1 (6 bases). V was cut by 6 bases and J by 4 bases, with 19 bases left in between. The CDR3 covers 15 residues. CDR1 is SQVTM, CDR2 ANQGSEA, per germline. Using reference TRBV29-1 and TRBJ1-3 for the parts outside the CDR3, the full variable domain is SAVISQKPSRDICQRGTSLTIQCQVDSQVTMMFWYRQQPGQSLTLIATANQGSEATYESGFVIDKFPISRPNLTFSTLTVSNMSPEDSSIYLCSVSPATGLGNTIYFGEGSWLTVV.

This clone came up a few times. The chain uses TRBV7-9 and TRBJ2-1; D unresolved. Deletions cut 2 bases from V and 4 bases from J, with 6 bases between. Germline lookup yields CDR1 SEHNR and CDR2 FQNEAQ (reference sequence). The CDR3 loop spans 13 amino acids. The DNA for the CDR3 is TGTGCCAGCAGCTTAATCCAATACAATGAGCAGTTCTTC. This gives the protein CASSLIQYNEQFF.

The sample holds a few counts of this clone. The chain joins TRBV28 to TRBJ1-2; D is uncertain. The V gene lost 5 bases and the J gene lost 3 bases, with 13 bases spanning the gap. Germline assignment: CDR1 MDHEN and CDR2 SYDVKM. The CDR3 extends over 14 amino acids. CDR3 nucleotides: TGTGCCAGCAGTCCCACCCGAAGGGACTATGGCTACACCTTC. Its protein is CASSPTRRDYGYTF.

The chain has TRBV4-1 and TRBJ2-2; 8 bases are shared with TRBD2. V lost 5 bases and J lost 7; bases outside the gene matches: 9. The length of the CDR3 is 15 residues. Germline V lookup: CDR1 MGHRA, CDR2 YSYEKL. Here the CDR3 reads CASSSMRGAVGELFF. CDR3 DNA sequence: TGCGCCAGCAGCAGTATGCGGGGGGCTGTCGGGGAGCTGTTTTTT.

The chain is built from TRBV29-1 and TRBJ2-5; D is unclear. The CDR3 extends over 12 amino acids. V was shortened by 4 bases and J by 3 bases, with 9 bases between the two germline ends. Germline CDR1 SQVTM, CDR2 ANQGSEA. The CDR3 spells CSVVGLEETQYF. DNA for the CDR3: TGCAGCGTTGTTGGGTTGGAAGAGACCCAGTACTTC. Full variable domain (remainder filled in from reference TRBV29-1 and TRBJ2-5): SAVISQKPSRDICQRGTSLTIQCQVDSQVTMMFWYRQQPGQSLTLIATANQGSEATYESGFVIDKFPISRPNLTFSTLTVSNMSPEDSSIYLCSVVGLEETQYFGPGTRLLVL.